A single sample is the source of the 23 T cell receptor beta chains below, sequenced in a study of identical twins. One entry per CDR3 protein results from TCRdb running MiXCR on the 5' RACE reads. The sample lists about 690,000 distinct CDR3 sequences, approximately 6.1% occurring once. Material for sequencing was naive T cells sorted from blood. Source of these receptors: a man aged 18 to 30 in good health.

This rearrangement joins TRBV4-2 to TRBJ2-1; the D call may be TRBD1 or TRBD2 (5 bases each). Looked up from germline, CDR1 is LGHNA and CDR2 is YNFKEQ. This CDR3 has 18 residues. Trimming left V 3 bases short and J 0 bases short, with 18 bases between. In DNA, the CDR3 is TGTGCCAGCAGCCATCGCCGGGGACCCCCGAGCTCCTACAATGAGCAGTTCTTC. Translating it yields CASSHRRGPPSSYNEQFF.

This clonotype was observed a handful of times. V and J are TRBV5-1 and TRBJ2-3; a weak D match, TRBD2 (6 bases). The germline gives CDR1 SGHRS, CDR2 YFSETQ. The CDR3 loop spans 15 amino acids. The germline V and J ends were trimmed by 1 base and 15 bases, with 24 bases remaining between them. The CDR3 spells CASSLSAPSVQGQYF. In nucleotides, the CDR3 is TGCGCCAGCAGCTTGTCCGCACCTAGCGTCCAGGGCCAATATTTT.

Comment on this clonotype: One junction end does not reproduce the germline sequence, and a read error may be involved. The chain employs TRBV6-2 or TRBV6-3 and TRBJ2-1, with 7 bases that match TRBD1. CDR3 length equals 16 residues. The V gene's germline CDR1 is MNHEY and CDR2 SVGEGT. Here the CDR3 DNA reads TGTGCCAGCAGTAACTCCTCGGGACAGATCTACAATGAGCAGTTCTTC. It specifies CASSNSSGQIYNEQFF.

This clonotype was counted at least ten times. The V gene is TRBV20-1, the J gene TRBJ1-1, with TRBD1 matching 10 bases. V shed 5 bases and J 1 base; nucleotides not matched to a gene: 7. This CDR3 is built from 15 residues. Germline V gene lookup returns CDR1 DFQATT and CDR2 SNEGSKA (reference sequence). The CDR3 is CSAGRQGAGNTEAFF. The CDR3 nucleotides are TGCAGTGCTGGACGACAGGGGGCGGGGAACACTGAAGCTTTCTTT.

The genes are TRBV7-6 and TRBJ2-1; a weak D match, TRBD2 (6 bases). Trimming removed 7 bases from V and 7 bases from J, with 20 bases in between. The CDR3 covers 15 residues. Germline V CDR1 and CDR2: SGHVS, FNYEAQ. CDR3 bases: TGTGCCAGCAACAACAACCCGGCGGGAAGTAATGAGCAGTTCTTC. Residues: CASNNNPAGSNEQFF.

J is TRBJ1-1 and V is TRBV5-5; D gene unclear. This CDR3 spans 15 amino acids. V gave up 0 bases and J gave up 0 bases, with 9 bases separating them. Germline V gene sequence: CDR1 SGHKS, CDR2 YYEKEE (reference sequence). This CDR3 is CASSLGINLNTEAFF. The CDR3, as DNA: TGTGCCAGCAGCTTGGGAATAAACTTGAACACTGAAGCTTTCTTT.

This clonotype was seen at least ten times. The J gene is TRBJ2-5, the V gene TRBV12-3 or TRBV12-4, with D unresolved. The CDR3 consists of 13 residues. V lost 3 bases and J 5 bases, leaving 10 bases between the germline ends. Here the CDR3 reads CASSLSPVETQYF. The CDR3 region has the DNA TGTGCCAGCAGTTTGAGTCCCGTGGAGACCCAGTACTTC.

V gene TRBV4-3 combines with J gene TRBJ2-1; D uncertain. Trimming left V 0 bases short and J 7 bases short, with 7 bases between. The V gene's germline CDR1 is LGHNA and CDR2 YSLEER. This CDR3 has 13 amino acids. The CDR3 DNA reads as TGCGCCAGCAGCCAAGAACTCCGGAATGAGCAGTTCTTC. The encoded protein is CASSQELRNEQFF.

Ten or more counts support this clonotype. This chain joins TRBV7-8 and TRBJ2-1, with TRBD1 matching over 7 bases. Germline CDR1 reads SGHVS; CDR2 reads FQNEAQ. The CDR3 has 14 residues. V lost 5 bases to trimming and J lost 2 bases; unmatched junction nucleotides: 3. Here the CDR3 DNA reads TGTGCCAGCAGCCGAGACAGGGCCTACAATGAGCAGTTCTTC. As protein: CASSRDRAYNEQFF. Filled out from reference TRBV7-8 and TRBJ2-1, the complete variable domain reads GAGVSQSPRYKVAKRGQDVALRCDPISGHVSLFWYQQALGQGPEFLTYFQNEAQLDKSGLPSDRFFAERPEGSVSTLKIQRTQQEDSAVYLCASSRDRAYNEQFFGPGTRLTVL.

This clonotype appeared many times. The gene calls are TRBV10-3 and TRBJ2-2, with a weak D call TRBD1 (5 bases). V shed 0 bases and J shed 10 bases, with 9 bases lying between them. Germline CDR1 ENHRY, CDR2 SYGVKD. This CDR3 has 13 amino acids. Written as DNA, the CDR3 is TGTGCCATCAGTGAGTCGGGGCACCCGGAGCTGTTTTTT. Protein product: CAISESGHPELFF.

This clonotype appeared many times. The chain combines TRBV5-4 with TRBJ2-5; 16 bases are shared with TRBD2. Germline V gene sequence: CDR1 SGHNT, CDR2 YYREEE (reference sequence). V lost 4 bases and J lost 2; bases outside the gene matches: 5. The CDR3 length is 17 residues. Here the CDR3 reads CASSPGTSGREQETQYF. Written as DNA, the CDR3 is TGTGCCAGCAGCCCCGGGACTAGCGGGAGGGAGCAAGAGACCCAGTACTTC.

This clonotype has at least ten counts. The chain joins TRBV28 to TRBJ2-3; a possible D gene is TRBD2 (5 bases). V lost 5 bases and J 4 bases, leaving 19 bases between the germline ends. This CDR3 comprises 16 residues. Germline CDR1 MDHEN, CDR2 SYDVKM. The CDR3 region has the DNA TGTGCCAGCAGTGGACTCAGTTCCGGGATCCCAGATACGCAGTATTTT. Its protein is CASSGLSSGIPDTQYF.

The genes are TRBV18 and TRBJ2-7; the D is unclear. The CDR3 has 13 amino acids. The V gene's germline CDR1 is KGHSH and CDR2 LQKENI. The V end was cut by 2 bases, the J end by 3 bases, with 8 bases between. The CDR3 spells CASSPGEDYEQYF. CDR3 sequence (DNA): TGTGCCAGCTCACCAGGGGAAGACTACGAGCAGTACTTC.

This clonotype was counted many times. The CDR3 DNA is TGTGCCAGCAGGGGGGACAGTCACCGGGTCAATGAGCAGTTCTTC. Protein: CASRGDSHRVNEQFF. The V gene is TRBV6-1, the J gene TRBJ2-1; 7 nucleotides line up with TRBD1. The CDR3 has 15 amino acids. V lost 6 bases and J lost 6; bases outside the gene matches: 11. The germline gives CDR1 MNHNS, CDR2 SASEGT.

This clonotype was counted ten times or more. The chain recombines TRBV20-1 with TRBJ2-2; the D gene is possibly TRBD2 (5 bases). CDR3 length: 14 amino acids. V was pared by 4 bases and J by 4 bases, with 13 bases between. Germline V CDR1 and CDR2: DFQATT, SNEGSKA (reference sequence). The CDR3: CSAKAGSGTGELFF. The CDR3 region has the DNA TGCAGTGCTAAGGCGGGTTCGGGCACCGGGGAGCTGTTTTTT.

There are a few counts of this clonotype. This rearrangement joins TRBV27 to TRBJ2-7; the D gene is possibly TRBD2 (5 bases). In germline, CDR1 is MNHEY, CDR2 SMNVEV (reference sequence). V shed 5 bases and J shed 0 bases, with 11 bases lying between them. The CDR3 totals 14 residues. CDR3: CASSPLTNSYEQYF. As DNA, the CDR3 is TGTGCCAGCAGTCCACTGACTAACTCCTACGAGCAGTACTTC.

This clonotype was counted a few times. The CDR3 protein is CATRGDSGRVDEQFF. The CDR3 bases are TGTGCCACCCGGGGGGATAGCGGGAGGGTCGATGAGCAGTTCTTC. J is TRBJ2-1 and V is TRBV24-1; 11 positions match TRBD2. The CDR3 is 15 amino acids. Germline CDR1 reads KGHDR; CDR2 reads SFDVKD. With 9 bases clipped from V and 8 bases from J, the junction kept 11 bases outside the gene matches.

This clonotype was detected many times. The chain has TRBV5-1 and TRBJ2-4; 9 bases agree with TRBD2. The junction had 17 bases not matched to a gene; V was cut back by 4 bases and J by 3 bases. Germline CDR1 SGHRS, CDR2 YFSETQ. The CDR3 has 19 amino acids. CDR3 DNA sequence: TGCGCCAGCAGCAAGCCCGGTCTAGCGGGATTTGTTGACAAAAACATTCAGTACTTC. It yields the protein CASSKPGLAGFVDKNIQYF.

This clonotype turned up a few times. The chain joins TRBV6-5 to TRBJ1-6; no clear D. Between the trimmed V and J ends, which lost 4 bases and 7 bases, there was a span of 5 bases. The CDR3 is 12 amino acids. CDR1 and CDR2 (germline): MNHEY, SVGAGI. The CDR3 nucleotides read TGTGCCAGCAGTTTACAGAATTCACCCCTCCACTTT. This gives the protein CASSLQNSPLHF.

There are a few counts of this clonotype. The chain uses TRBV24-1 and TRBJ2-3; D is uncertain. Germline values: CDR1 KGHDR, CDR2 SFDVKD. Trimming took off 5 bases at V and 4 bases at J, with 9 bases between the two ends. There are 13 residues in the CDR3. For the CDR3, the DNA is TGTGCCACCAGTGCGAGTTCTCCAGATACGCAGTATTTT. Amino acids: CATSASSPDTQYF.

This clonotype came up a few times. The chain combines TRBV12-3 or TRBV12-4 with TRBJ2-1; D may be TRBD2 (6 bases). The CDR3 extends over 14 amino acids. V gave up 4 bases and J gave up 13 bases, with 20 bases separating them. The CDR3 region is CASSYAGPRVDQFF. The DNA of the CDR3 is TGTGCCAGCAGTTATGCGGGGCCAAGGGTCGACCAGTTCTTC.

The rearrangement joins TRBV15 to TRBJ1-4; D gene uncertain. Deletions cut 0 bases from V and 5 bases from J, with 10 bases between. The CDR3 extends over 15 amino acids. Germline V gene lookup returns CDR1 LNHNV and CDR2 YYDKDF (reference sequence). The CDR3 bases are TGTGCCACCAGCAGAGATCCGAGTGGGAATGAAAAACTGTTTTTT. Translated: CATSRDPSGNEKLFF.

This clonotype has a count of ten or more. The chain has TRBV6-5 and TRBJ2-7; D uncertain. Germline-derived CDR1 and CDR2 are MNHEY and SVGAGI. This CDR3 is built from 14 residues. V was cut by 0 bases and J by 2 bases, with 8 bases left in between. CDR3 coding DNA: TGTGCCAGCAGTTACTCTTGGCGAGCCTACGAGCAGTACTTC. This translates into CASSYSWRAYEQYF.